The text below deals with one T cell receptor (beta chain). Germline-derived CDR1 and CDR2 are ENHRY and SYGVKD. V was pared by 2 bases and J by 2 bases, with 14 bases between. The CDR3 extends over 16 amino acids. A J-beta primer mix and a sample-barcoded 5' primer were used in a second PCR of roughly 6 to 12 cycles. TCRdb called the 5' RACE reads again in MiXCR, with one record for every CDR3 protein. The sample has some 880,000 distinct CDR3 sequences, approximately 35% seen once; the top ten hold 10% to 15%. This sample was taken from a study of blood T cells in healthy people across ages. This chain uses TRBV10-3 with TRBJ2-3, with D possibly TRBD1 on 5 matching bases. Sequencing was carried out using blood. The clonotype comes from a man aged 18 to 35 in good health. The CDR3 protein is CAISETGRTNTDTQYF. Written as DNA, the CDR3 is TGTGCCATCAGTGAGACAGGTAGAACTAACACAGATACGCAGTATTTT.